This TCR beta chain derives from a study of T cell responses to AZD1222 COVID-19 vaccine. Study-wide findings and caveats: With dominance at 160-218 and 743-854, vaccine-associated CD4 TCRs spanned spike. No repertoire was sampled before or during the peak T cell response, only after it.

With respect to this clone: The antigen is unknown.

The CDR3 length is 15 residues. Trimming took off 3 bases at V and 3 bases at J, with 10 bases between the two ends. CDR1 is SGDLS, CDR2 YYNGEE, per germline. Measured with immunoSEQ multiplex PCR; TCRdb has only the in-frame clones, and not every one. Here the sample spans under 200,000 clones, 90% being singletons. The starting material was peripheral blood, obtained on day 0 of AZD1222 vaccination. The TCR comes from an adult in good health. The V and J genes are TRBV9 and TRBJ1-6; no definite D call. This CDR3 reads CASSAMEGYNSPLHF. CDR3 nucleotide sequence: TGTGCCAGCAGCGCTATGGAGGGCTATAATTCACCCCTCCACTTT.